What follows are 19 T cell receptor beta chains derived from one specimen sequenced in a study of regulatory T cells in long-lasting Graves disease. Relying on iRepertoire HTBI primers and Arm-PCR of CDR3 regions, the team built TCR beta libraries. TCRdb reanalysed the multiplex PCR reads using MiXCR and keeps one entry per CDR3 protein. The data hold about 470,000 distinct CDR3 sequences, with more than 13% observed a single time. Time point meaning: newly diagnosed GD, antithyroid drugs for less than 3 months. Following extraction of RNA from PBMCs, that RNA was used to make the TCR library. These data also featured in a second study, about T cells in Graves' hyperthyroidism and ophthalmopathy.

The sequencing here drew on peripheral blood mononuclear cells (PBMCs), taken at new diagnosis, from a patient treated with antithyroid drugs. These receptor sequences come from a woman aged 25 to 39 with Graves disease.

This clonotype was counted many times. This chain joins TRBV11-1 and TRBJ2-7, with D possibly being TRBD2 (6 bases). Germline CDR1 reads SGHAT; CDR2 reads FQDESV (reference sequence). This CDR3 comprises 14 residues. V was clipped by 7 bases and J by 3 bases, with 16 bases between them. The CDR3 nucleotides are TGTGCCAGCACCCCCGCTAGCGAAAACTACGAGCAGTACTTC. This sequence encodes CASTPASENYEQYF.

This clonotype was seen many times. The V call is TRBV7-2, the J call TRBJ1-2, with TRBD1 as a possible D gene (6 bases). The V end was cut by 10 bases, the J end by 1 base, with 25 bases between. This CDR3 contains 17 residues. In germline, CDR1 is SGHTA, CDR2 FQGNSA. CDR3 sequence reads: CAIYHPWGREINYGYTF. For the CDR3, the DNA is TGTGCCATCTATCACCCGTGGGGGCGGGAGATTAACTATGGCTACACCTTC. The complete variable domain, with remaining parts taken from reference TRBV7-2 and TRBJ1-2, reads GAGVSQSPSNKVTEKGKDVELRCDPISGHTALYWYRQSLGQGLEFLIYFQGNSAPDKSGLPSDRFSAERTGGSVSTLTIQRTQQEDSAVYLCAIYHPWGREINYGYTFGSGTRLTVV.

This clonotype appeared many times. V is TRBV18 and J is TRBJ2-1; D may be TRBD1 (6 bases). CDR1 is KGHSH, CDR2 LQKENI, per germline. V was pared by 4 bases and J by 10 bases, with 11 bases between. The CDR3 spans 12 residues. In nucleotides, the CDR3 is TGTGCCAGCTCACAGACAGGTCCGGAGCAGTTCTTC. Residues: CASSQTGPEQFF.

This clonotype was seen at least ten times. The V and J genes are TRBV28 and TRBJ1-4; D might be TRBD1 (5 bases). V was pared by 5 bases and J by 8 bases, with 30 bases between. CDR1 and CDR2 (germline): MDHEN, SYDVKM. The CDR3 runs to 19 residues. The CDR3 nucleotides are TGTGCCAGCAGTAAAATAACAACCCAAGAGACAGCAACCACGGAAAAACTGTTTTTT. Its protein is CASSKITTQETATTEKLFF. Based on the CDR3 plus reference TRBV28 and TRBJ1-4, the full variable domain is DVKVTQSSRYLVKRTGEKVFLECVQDMDHENMFWYRQDPGLGLRLIYFSYDVKMKEKGDIPEGYSVSREKKERFSLILESASTNQTSMYLCASSKITTQETATTEKLFFGSGTQLSVL.

Many counts were recorded for this clonotype. The gene calls are TRBV18 and TRBJ1-2; perhaps TRBD1 as D (5 bases). V was cut by 3 bases and J by 4 bases, with 18 bases left in between. The CDR3 spans 16 residues. Germline CDR1 KGHSH, CDR2 LQKENI. CDR3 bases: TGTGCCAGCTCACCGCCAGGGACCATACGGGTCTATGGCTACACCTTC. This codes for CASSPPGTIRVYGYTF.

Of note for this clonotype: This likely traces to a read error, being one base from a far larger clone. The chain combines TRBV5-1 with TRBJ1-2; D is unclear. Germline CDR1 and CDR2: SGHRS and YFSETQ. The CDR3 extends over 14 amino acids. CDR3 protein: CASSLRASNYGYTF. The CDR3 nucleotides read TGTGCCAGCAGTTTGCGGGCTTCTAACTATGGCTACACCTTC.

The V and J genes are TRBV6-9 and TRBJ2-7, with D maybe TRBD2 (6 bases). Germline assignment: CDR1 MNHGY and CDR2 SVAAGI. The CDR3 sequence is 15 residues long. V lost 3 bases and J 6 bases, leaving 18 bases between the germline ends. CDR3 DNA sequence: TGTGCCAGCAGTTACTCGAAAGCCCTGGGAGGCGAGCAGTACTTC. Residues: CASSYSKALGGEQYF.

This clonotype has a count of ten or more. The CDR3 reads CASALGPYYEQYF. The DNA of the CDR3 is TGCGCCAGCGCTTTGGGACCGTACTACGAGCAGTACTTC. The chain recombines TRBV4-1 with TRBJ2-7, with D perhaps matching TRBD1 or TRBD2 (5 bases each). Trimming stripped 8 bases from V and 3 bases from J, with 14 bases between. This CDR3 is built from 13 residues. The germline gives CDR1 MGHRA, CDR2 YSYEKL.

This clonotype was recorded at least ten times. The V and J genes are TRBV5-1 and TRBJ1-2, with TRBD1 as a possible D gene (6 bases). Trimming pared 7 bases from V and 6 bases from J, leaving 13 bases between. The CDR3 extends over 12 amino acids. Germline values: CDR1 SGHRS, CDR2 YFSETQ. CDR3 region: CASHRDVDGYTF. In nucleotides, the CDR3 is TGCGCCAGCCACAGGGACGTCGATGGCTACACCTTC.

This clonotype showed up just a few times. The J gene is TRBJ1-5, the V gene TRBV11-2, with 10 bases identical to TRBD1. The germline V gene encodes CDR1 SGHAT and CDR2 FQNNGV. With V trimmed by 1 base and J by 6 bases, 6 bases remained unmatched. This CDR3 is built from 16 residues. The CDR3 is CASSLVKGQGSQPQHF. CDR3 bases: TGTGCCAGCAGCTTAGTGAAGGGACAGGGGAGTCAGCCCCAGCATTTT.

This clonotype was detected many times. The chain uses TRBV6-5 and TRBJ2-6; D remains ambiguous. The germline V gene has CDR1 MNHEY and CDR2 SVGAGI. V lost 0 bases and J 4 bases, leaving 10 bases between the germline ends. There are 16 residues in the CDR3. The CDR3 loop is CASSYSAGSGANVLTF. The CDR3 coding sequence is TGTGCCAGCAGTTACTCCGCCGGCTCCGGGGCCAACGTCCTGACTTTC.

This clonotype has ten or more counts. The rearrangement joins TRBV18 to TRBJ2-5; possibly TRBD2 for D (6 bases). Germline V gene sequence: CDR1 KGHSH, CDR2 LQKENI. Deletions cut 1 base from V and 5 bases from J, with 8 bases between. The CDR3 is made up of 13 amino acids. In DNA form, the CDR3 reads TGTGCCAGCTCACCACAGCGGGTGGAGACCCAGTACTTC. It yields the protein CASSPQRVETQYF.

This clonotype has a handful of counts. The chain couples TRBV5-4 to TRBJ2-1, with 8 bases lining up with TRBD2. The length of the CDR3 is 16 residues. Per germline, CDR1 SGHNT and CDR2 YYREEE (reference sequence). V gave up 0 bases and J gave up 7 bases; unmatched junction bases: 9. CDR3: CASSLGAGGAWNEQFF. The CDR3 coding sequence is TGTGCCAGCAGCTTGGGTGCGGGAGGAGCTTGGAATGAGCAGTTCTTC.

This clonotype has more than one count but fewer than ten. The rearrangement uses TRBV4-2 and TRBJ2-2, with TRBD2 identical over 7 bases. Germline-derived CDR1 and CDR2 are LGHNA and YNFKEQ. The ends lost 0 bases at V and 6 bases at J; junction bases unmatched: 10. CDR3 length equals 17 residues. CDR3 protein: CASSQDGNGRLAGELFF. As DNA, the CDR3 is TGTGCCAGCAGCCAAGATGGGAACGGGAGGTTGGCCGGGGAGCTGTTTTTT.

This clonotype was seen only a few times. The gene calls are TRBV30 and TRBJ2-7, with 8 nucleotides matching TRBD1. V trimming: 0 bases; J trimming: 6 bases; junction bases outside the gene matches: 7. The CDR3 consists of 14 residues. Germline V gene sequence: CDR1 GTSNPN, CDR2 SVGIG (reference sequence). The chain's CDR3 is CAWSVPDRVVEQYF. CDR3 nucleotides: TGTGCCTGGAGTGTCCCGGACAGGGTAGTCGAGCAGTACTTC.

The chain employs TRBV30 and TRBJ2-7, with TRBD1 identical over 10 bases. This CDR3 is built from 14 residues. Germline-derived CDR1 and CDR2 are GTSNPN and SVGIG (reference sequence). The V gene end was trimmed by 5 bases and the J gene end by 5 bases; junction bases not matched to a gene: 9. The CDR3, as DNA: TGTGCCTGGGTCCCGGGACAGGGGAGGCACGAGCAGTACTTC. Its translation is CAWVPGQGRHEQYF.

In DNA, the CDR3 is TGCAGCGTCCTCCCCGGGGCCTGGAGTGGCTACACCTTC. As protein: CSVLPGAWSGYTF. J is TRBJ1-2 and V is TRBV29-1, with D perhaps matching TRBD1 (5 bases). This CDR3 is 13 amino acids long. Germline V gene lookup returns CDR1 SQVTM and CDR2 ANQGSEA. The V gene lost 6 bases and the J gene lost 7 bases, with 18 bases spanning the gap.

Points on this clonotype: Possible read error: a much larger clone is one base away. The chain combines TRBV10-3 with TRBJ2-1, with 8 bases that match TRBD2. The assigned J gene may be wrong: the sequence end matches TRBJ2-7 better. Germline CDR1 reads ENHRY; CDR2 reads SYGVKD. The CDR3 covers 16 residues. The CDR3 nucleotides read TGTGCCATCAGCGGGGGACTAGGAGTAACCTACAATGAGCAGTACTTC. Translation: CAISGGLGVTYNEQYF.

In its sample, this clonotype was seen a few times. The chain uses TRBV9 and TRBJ2-1; 7 bases line up with TRBD2. Germline-derived CDR1 and CDR2 are SGDLS and YYNGEE. The V segment lost 0 bases and the J segment 0 bases; nucleotides outside the gene matches: 9. The CDR3 length is 18 residues. The CDR3 is CASSVDISGRSSYNEQFF. DNA of the CDR3: TGTGCCAGCAGCGTAGACATTAGCGGGCGTAGCTCCTACAATGAGCAGTTCTTC.